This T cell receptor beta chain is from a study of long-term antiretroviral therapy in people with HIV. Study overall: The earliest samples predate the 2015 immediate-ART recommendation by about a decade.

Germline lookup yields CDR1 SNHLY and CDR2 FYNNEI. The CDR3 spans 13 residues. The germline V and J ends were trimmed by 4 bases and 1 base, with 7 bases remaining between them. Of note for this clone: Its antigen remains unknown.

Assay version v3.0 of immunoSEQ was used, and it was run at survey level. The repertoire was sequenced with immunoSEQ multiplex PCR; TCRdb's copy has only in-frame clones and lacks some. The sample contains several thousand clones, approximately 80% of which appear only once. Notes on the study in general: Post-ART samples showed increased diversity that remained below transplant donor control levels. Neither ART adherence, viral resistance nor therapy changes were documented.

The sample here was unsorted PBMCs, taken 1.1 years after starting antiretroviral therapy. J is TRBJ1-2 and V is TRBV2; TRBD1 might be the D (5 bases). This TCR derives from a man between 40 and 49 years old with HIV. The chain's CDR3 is CASSGQLNYGYTF. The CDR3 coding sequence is TGTGCCAGCAGTGGACAGCTTAACTATGGCTACACCTTC.